This T cell receptor beta chain was captured by sequencing in a study of T cells in Graves' hyperthyroidism and ophthalmopathy. The germline V gene encodes CDR1 SGHRS and CDR2 YFSETQ. This CDR3 is built from 15 residues. Trimming cost V 5 bases and J 4 bases, with 18 bases left between them. Amplified TCR beta CDR3 regions derived from RNA transcripts. A set of HTBI primers served as the primers for a first-round RT-PCR of the TCR CDR3. TCRdb called the multiplex PCR reads again in MiXCR, with one record for every CDR3 protein. The sample includes 460,000 or so distinct CDR3 sequences, approximately 15% of them seen just once.

Sequencing input: blood. The receptor was isolated from a young woman with Graves' hyperthyroidism. The chain links TRBV5-1 to TRBJ1-2; perhaps TRBD1 as D (6 bases). The CDR3 protein is CASRPYRTDSYGYTF. The CDR3 bases are TGCGCCAGCAGGCCGTACAGGACAGATTCCTATGGCTACACCTTC.